This entry concerns a single T cell receptor beta chain. The sample is drawn from a study of blood T cell repertoires in COVID-19. Study-level background: Some COVID-19 samples were acute and others convalescent; all came from the United States, Italy and Spain. Nucleic acid was either cDNA or gDNA, and it came from T cells, B-cell-depleted T cells, or PBMCs.

In the authors' methods: Estimation of nucleated cell counts was performed using reference gene primer amplification. Repertoires were generated with immunoSEQ multiplex PCR, while TCRdb's copy carries only in-frame clones and drops some. V and J calls plus clone size are reproduced from that table; the DNA served to infer D and trimming. The table has roughly 120,000 clones, approximately 85% seen once; the top ten hold 3.2%. Germline trimming cut 4 bases from V and 0 bases from J; bases unmatched to any gene: 4. CDR3 length: 15 residues. CDR1 is LGHDT and CDR2 is YNNKEL in the germline V gene (reference sequence). Patients at the Seattle site were enrolled during active infection and followed longitudinally.

This TCR was recovered from a woman older than 75 with COVID-19, enrolled during active disease. What was sequenced was peripheral blood. The gene calls are TRBV3-1 (or the pseudogene TRBV3-2) and TRBJ1-1; TRBD1 matches 8 bases. This CDR3 reads CASSPTGGMNTEAFF. CDR3 bases: TGTGCCAGCAGCCCTACAGGGGGAATGAACACTGAAGCTTTCTTT.